These 18 T cell receptor beta chains came from one sample sequenced in a study of monozygotic twins with inflammatory bowel disease. For each CDR3 protein, TCRdb gives one entry from its re-call of the 5' RACE reads, without DNA. The table for this sample gives approximately 420,000 distinct CDR3 sequences. Source material: blood. The source of these receptors is a human donor with ulcerative colitis or Crohn's disease, or a healthy co-twin of an affected twin (not recorded which).

The CDR3 loop reads CASSRAGDAFF. V usage is TRBV3-1 and J usage is TRBJ1-1; TCRdb returns TRBD1, unconfirmable since there is no DNA. CDR1 is LGHDT, CDR2 YNNKEL, per germline (reference sequence). This CDR3 contains 11 residues.

The rearrangement uses TRBV3-1 and TRBJ2-5; the D gene TCRdb calls, TRBD2, cannot be checked with no DNA. The CDR3 length is 15 residues. Looked up from germline, CDR1 is LGHDT and CDR2 is YNNKEL (reference sequence). The CDR3 sequence: CASSQGPAGEKTQYF.

This sequence joins TRBV18 and TRBJ2-1; with no DNA, the TCRdb D assignment of TRBD2 cannot be verified. Germline V CDR1 and CDR2: KGHSH, LQKENI. The CDR3 length is 16 residues. The CDR3 sequence: CASSPKQVAGVVEQFF.

CDR3 region: CASRGSGAFGGYTF. This rearrangement joins TRBV10-2 to TRBJ1-2; TCRdb calls TRBD1, which cannot be checked without DNA. This CDR3 spans 14 amino acids. In germline, CDR1 is WSHSY, CDR2 SAAADI.

The chain recombines TRBV6-2 or TRBV6-3 with TRBJ2-2; TCRdb calls TRBD1, which cannot be checked without DNA. The length of the CDR3 is 18 residues. Looked up from germline, CDR1 is MNHEY and CDR2 is SVGEGT. The CDR3: CASQLSRGQGARTGELFF.

The chain uses TRBV13 and TRBJ2-3. CDR1 is PRHDT and CDR2 is FYEKMQ in the germline V gene (reference sequence). There are 15 residues in the CDR3. The CDR3 is CASQLRSRSADTQYF. The full variable domain, its missing parts supplied by reference TRBV13 and TRBJ2-3, is AAGVIQSPRHLIKEKRETATLKCYPIPRHDTVYWYQQGPGQDPQFLISFYEKMQSDKGSIPDRFSAQQFSDYHSELNMSSLELGDSALYFCASQLRSRSADTQYFGPGTRLTVL.

This chain connects TRBV2 to TRBJ1-1. CDR1 SNHLY and CDR2 FYNNEI come from the germline V gene. The CDR3 loop spans 13 amino acids. The CDR3 region is CASTKESRTEAFF.

The gene calls are TRBV12-3 or TRBV12-4 and TRBJ2-5; TCRdb designates TRBD1, a call that cannot be tested without DNA. The CDR3 runs to 13 residues. CDR3 residues: CASNTRGAETQYF.

The V and J genes are TRBV20-1 and TRBJ2-1; the TCRdb D gene call, TRBD2, has no DNA to confirm it. The CDR3 runs 13 residues. Germline CDR1 reads DFQATT; CDR2 reads SNEGSKA (reference sequence). The CDR3 spells CSATSGGAIEQFF.

This rearrangement joins TRBV20-1 to TRBJ2-5; TCRdb calls TRBD1, which cannot be checked without DNA. This CDR3 is built from 14 residues. Germline V gives CDR1 DFQATT, CDR2 SNEGSKA (reference sequence). The CDR3 sequence: CSASDRAHQETQYF.

The V gene is TRBV6-1, the J gene TRBJ1-1; no DNA is available, so the TRBD1 call from TCRdb remains unchecked. Germline values: CDR1 MNHNS, CDR2 SASEGT. The CDR3 has 12 residues. CDR3 sequence: CASRGGTGYAFF.

The V call is TRBV29-1, the J call TRBJ2-1; the TCRdb D gene call, TRBD2, has no DNA to confirm it. This CDR3 is built from 16 residues. Germline V CDR1 and CDR2: SQVTM, ANQGSEA. The CDR3 reads CSVLIPGPSSYNEQFF.

The J gene is TRBJ2-7, the V gene TRBV30; the TCRdb call, TRBD1, lacks DNA for checking. This CDR3 has 11 residues. Germline CDR1 GTSNPN, CDR2 SVGIG (reference sequence). This CDR3 reads CAWRTAYEQYF.

The chain uses TRBV28 and TRBJ2-3; lacking DNA, the TRBD1 call made by TCRdb goes unchecked. The CDR3 consists of 17 residues. The germline gives CDR1 MDHEN, CDR2 SYDVKM. CDR3 region: CASSFSRGRASTDTQYF. The variable domain in full, completed from reference TRBV28 and TRBJ2-3, reads DVKVTQSSRYLVKRTGEKVFLECVQDMDHENMFWYRQDPGLGLRLIYFSYDVKMKEKGDIPEGYSVSREKKERFSLILESASTNQTSMYLCASSFSRGRASTDTQYFGPGTRLTVL.

The rearrangement joins TRBV20-1 to TRBJ2-4; the TCRdb call, TRBD1, lacks DNA for checking. CDR3 size: 17 residues. Germline V CDR1 and CDR2: DFQATT, SNEGSKA (reference sequence). The CDR3 reads CSASGGQLPGAKNIQYF.

This chain uses TRBV6-5 with TRBJ2-7; TCRdb lists TRBD1, though no DNA is available to test this call. CDR1 and CDR2 (germline): MNHEY, SVGAGI. This CDR3 is 15 amino acids long. CDR3 region: CASSYRGDGNYEQYF.

The chain carries TRBV14 and TRBJ2-2; there is no DNA to check the TCRdb D call of TRBD1. Germline values: CDR1 SGHDN, CDR2 FVKESK. This CDR3 comprises 13 residues. CDR3: CASTRGLTGELFF. Looking up the rest from reference TRBV14 and TRBJ2-2 gives the full variable domain: EAGVTQFPSHSVIEKGQTVTLRCDPISGHDNLYWYRRVMGKEIKFLLHFVKESKQDESGMPNNRFLAERTGGTYSTLKVQPAELEDSGVYFCASTRGLTGELFFGEGSRLTVL.

This chain joins TRBV7-2 and TRBJ2-2. Germline V gene lookup returns CDR1 SGHTA and CDR2 FQGNSA. The CDR3 has 15 residues. The CDR3 here is CASSSLERHTGELFF.